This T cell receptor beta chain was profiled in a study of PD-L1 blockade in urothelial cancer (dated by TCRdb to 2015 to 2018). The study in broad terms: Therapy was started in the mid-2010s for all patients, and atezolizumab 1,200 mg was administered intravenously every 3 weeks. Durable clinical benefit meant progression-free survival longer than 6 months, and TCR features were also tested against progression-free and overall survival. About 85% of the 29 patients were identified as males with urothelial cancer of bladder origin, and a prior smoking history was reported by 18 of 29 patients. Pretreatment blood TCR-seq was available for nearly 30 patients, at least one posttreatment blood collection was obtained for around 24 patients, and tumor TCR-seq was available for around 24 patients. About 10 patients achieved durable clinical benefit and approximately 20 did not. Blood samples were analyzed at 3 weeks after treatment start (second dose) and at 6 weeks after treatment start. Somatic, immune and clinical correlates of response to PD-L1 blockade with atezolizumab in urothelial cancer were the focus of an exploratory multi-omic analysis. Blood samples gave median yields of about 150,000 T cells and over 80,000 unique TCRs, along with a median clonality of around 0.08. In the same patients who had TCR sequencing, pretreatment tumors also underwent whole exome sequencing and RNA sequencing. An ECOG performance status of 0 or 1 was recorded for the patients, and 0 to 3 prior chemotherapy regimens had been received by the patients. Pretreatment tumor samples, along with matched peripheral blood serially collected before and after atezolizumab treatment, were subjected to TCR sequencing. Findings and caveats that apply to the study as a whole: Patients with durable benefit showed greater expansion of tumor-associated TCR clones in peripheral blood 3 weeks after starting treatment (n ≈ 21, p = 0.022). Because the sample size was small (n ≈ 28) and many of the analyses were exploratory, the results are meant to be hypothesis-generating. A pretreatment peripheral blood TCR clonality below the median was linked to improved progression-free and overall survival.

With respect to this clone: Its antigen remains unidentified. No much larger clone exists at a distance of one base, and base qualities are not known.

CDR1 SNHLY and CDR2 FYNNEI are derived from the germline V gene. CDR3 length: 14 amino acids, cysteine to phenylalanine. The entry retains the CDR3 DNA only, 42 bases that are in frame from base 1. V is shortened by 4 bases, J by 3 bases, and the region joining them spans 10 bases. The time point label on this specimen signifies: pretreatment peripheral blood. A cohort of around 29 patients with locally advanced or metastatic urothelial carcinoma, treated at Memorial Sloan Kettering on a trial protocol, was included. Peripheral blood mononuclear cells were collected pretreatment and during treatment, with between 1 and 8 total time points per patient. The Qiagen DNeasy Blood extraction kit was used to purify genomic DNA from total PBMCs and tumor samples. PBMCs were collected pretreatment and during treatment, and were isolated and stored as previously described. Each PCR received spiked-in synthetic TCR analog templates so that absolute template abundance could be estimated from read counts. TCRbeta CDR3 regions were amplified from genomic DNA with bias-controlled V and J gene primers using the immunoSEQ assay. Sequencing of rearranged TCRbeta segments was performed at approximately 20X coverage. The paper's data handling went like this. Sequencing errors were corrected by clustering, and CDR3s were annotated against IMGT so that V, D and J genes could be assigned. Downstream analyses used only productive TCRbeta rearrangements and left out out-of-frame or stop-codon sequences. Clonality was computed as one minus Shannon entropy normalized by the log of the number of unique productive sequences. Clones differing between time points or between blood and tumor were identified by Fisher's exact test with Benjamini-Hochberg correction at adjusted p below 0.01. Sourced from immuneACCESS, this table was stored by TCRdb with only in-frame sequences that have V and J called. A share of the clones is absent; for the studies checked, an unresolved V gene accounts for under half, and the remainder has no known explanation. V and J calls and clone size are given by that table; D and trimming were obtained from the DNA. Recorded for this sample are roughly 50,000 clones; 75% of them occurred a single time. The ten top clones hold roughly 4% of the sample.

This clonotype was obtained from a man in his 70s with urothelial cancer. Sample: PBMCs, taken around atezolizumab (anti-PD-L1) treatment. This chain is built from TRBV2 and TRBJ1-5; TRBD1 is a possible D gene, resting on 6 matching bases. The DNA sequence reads TGTGCCAGCAGTGCAGGACAGTTCAATCAGCCCCAGCATTTT. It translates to CASSAGQFNQPQHF.